Each of the 23 T cell receptor beta chains below was sequenced from the same sample in a study of blood T cell repertoires in COVID-19. Clones were read by immunoSEQ multiplex PCR, and TCRdb kept only the in-frame ones, dropping some. The data show tens of thousands of clones, around four fifths seen once. Specimen: peripheral blood. These receptor sequences come from a woman in her sixties with acute or convalescent COVID-19.

The V call is TRBV5-4, the J call TRBJ1-1; perhaps TRBD1 as D (6 bases). The germline V gene encodes CDR1 SGHNT and CDR2 YYREEE (reference sequence). The CDR3 contains 15 residues. The V end lost 0 bases, the J end lost 1 base, and 10 bases lay between the germline ends. CDR3 nucleotides: TGTGCCAGCAGCTTGGAGGGGGTCCGGAACACTGAAGCTTTCTTT. This translates into CASSLEGVRNTEAFF.

V is TRBV29-1 and J is TRBJ1-1, with TRBD1 matching 9 bases. CDR1 is SQVTM, CDR2 ANQGSEA, per germline. This CDR3 region has 14 residues. V lost 1 base to trimming and J lost 5 bases; unmatched junction nucleotides: 5. The CDR3 coding sequence is TGCAGCGTTGAAGTGACAGGGGGTCGGACTGAAGCTTTCTTT. It translates to CSVEVTGGRTEAFF.

This clone showed up just once. DNA of the CDR3: TGTGCCAGCAGCTGGGAGGAGGAAATTACCTACAATGAGCAGTTCTTC. Translation gives CASSWEEEITYNEQFF. V is TRBV5-5 and J is TRBJ2-1; D might be TRBD2 (6 bases). The CDR3 has 16 amino acids. Trimming removed 3 bases at V and 2 bases at J, with 15 bases between. In germline, CDR1 is SGHKS, CDR2 YYEKEE (reference sequence). Using reference TRBV5-5 and TRBJ2-1 for the parts outside the CDR3, the full variable domain is DAGVTQSPTHLIKTRGQQVTLRCSPISGHKSVSWYQQVLGQGPQFIFQYYEKEERGRGNFPDRFSARQFPNYSSELNVNALLLGDSALYLCASSWEEEITYNEQFFGPGTRLTVL.

CDR3 in amino acids: CASSPFSRAYEQYF. In DNA, the CDR3 is TGTGCCAGCAGCCCCTTCAGCAGGGCCTACGAGCAGTACTTC. The chain combines TRBV7-2 with TRBJ2-7; D is perhaps TRBD1 (5 bases). V lost 5 bases and J 2 bases, leaving 13 bases between the germline ends. Germline CDR1 SGHTA, CDR2 FQGNSA. This CDR3 contains 14 residues.

The rearrangement uses TRBV11-3 and TRBJ2-1; 9 bases fit TRBD1. With V trimmed by 8 bases and J by 4 bases, 12 bases remained unmatched. Germline values: CDR1 SGHNT, CDR2 YENEEA. The CDR3 runs to 16 residues. The CDR3 region is CASGIGQGSVYNEQFF. CDR3 nucleotides: TGTGCCAGCGGGATTGGACAGGGGAGCGTATACAATGAGCAGTTCTTC.

In this sample, this clone turned up a few times. The rearrangement uses TRBV11-2 and TRBJ2-5, with 12 nucleotides matching TRBD2. J was trimmed by 5 bases and V by 5 bases; bases with no gene match: 12. The CDR3 consists of 17 residues. Germline CDR1 SGHAT, CDR2 FQNNGV. The CDR3 region is CASSPGASGGAYETQYF. The CDR3 nucleotides are TGTGCCAGCAGCCCCGGGGCTAGCGGGGGGGCCTATGAGACCCAGTACTTC.

This chain uses TRBV7-2 with TRBJ2-5; no definite D call. This CDR3 contains 16 residues. Trimming removed 4 bases from V and 5 bases from J, with 20 bases in between. CDR1 and CDR2 from the germline V gene are SGHTA and FQGNSA. CDR3: CASSSPSVLGRETQYF. CDR3 coding DNA: TGTGCCAGCAGCTCCCCTTCCGTGCTAGGTCGCGAGACCCAGTACTTC.

This clone was counted a few times. The rearrangement uses TRBV9 and TRBJ1-1; 7 nucleotides match TRBD1. The trim removed 4 bases at V and 5 bases at J, leaving 8 bases unmatched. CDR1 and CDR2 (germline): SGDLS, YYNGEE. There are 14 residues in the CDR3. CDR3 nucleotides: TGTGCCAGCAGCCCACAGGGGTTTTATACTGAAGCTTTCTTT. This encodes CASSPQGFYTEAFF.

The gene calls are TRBV5-1 and TRBJ2-2, with 11 positions matching TRBD2. The CDR3 totals 16 residues. CDR1 is SGHRS, CDR2 YFSETQ, per germline. Trimming cost V 2 bases and J 2 bases; bases outside gene matches: 2. The CDR3 reads CASSLLAGVNTGELFF. As DNA, the CDR3 is TGCGCCAGCAGCTTACTAGCGGGGGTTAACACCGGGGAGCTGTTTTTT.

The chain has TRBV19 and TRBJ1-5; 8 bases agree with TRBD1. V dropped 6 bases and J dropped 4; count of bases not matched to a gene: 8. CDR1 is LNHDA and CDR2 is SQIVND in the germline V gene (reference sequence). The CDR3 has 15 amino acids. CDR3 sequence reads: CASSENGQGNQPQHF. The CDR3 DNA reads as TGTGCCAGTAGCGAAAATGGACAGGGTAATCAGCCCCAGCATTTT.

The chain combines TRBV5-1 with TRBJ1-2; D gene unclear. Trimming cost V 4 bases and J 4 bases, with 8 bases left between them. This CDR3 comprises 12 residues. Germline CDR1 is SGHRS and CDR2 is YFSETQ. The CDR3 DNA follows: TGCGCCAGCAGCCCAGGTCTCTATGGCTACACCTTC. It yields the protein CASSPGLYGYTF. The full variable domain, its missing parts supplied by reference TRBV5-1 and TRBJ1-2, is KAGVTQTPRYLIKTRGQQVTLSCSPISGHRSVSWYQQTPGQGLQFLFEYFSETQRNKGNFPGRFSGRQFSNSRSEMNVSTLELGDSALYLCASSPGLYGYTFGSGTRLTVV.

V is TRBV10-2 and J is TRBJ1-5, with TRBD1 as a possible D gene (6 bases). This CDR3 has 13 amino acids. The V gene's germline CDR1 is WSHSY and CDR2 SAAADI. DNA of the CDR3: TGCGCGTCAAGGGGGGGGATCAATTTGCCCCAGCATTTT. Its protein product is CASRGGINLPQHF.

This chain joins TRBV19 and TRBJ1-4; 7 nucleotides line up with TRBD1. The CDR3 runs to 13 residues. Germline V gene data show CDR1 as LNHDA and CDR2 as SQIVND (reference sequence). The ends lost 5 bases at V and 7 bases at J; junction bases unmatched: 4. For the CDR3, the DNA is TGTGCCAGTAGTGAAGGGGGCGTTGAAAAACTGTTTTTT. Its protein is CASSEGGVEKLFF.

V is TRBV7-3 and J is TRBJ2-3, with 9 bases matching TRBD2. This CDR3 is 15 amino acids long. CDR1 SGHTA and CDR2 FQGTGA come from the germline V gene. Trimming at V came to 1 base and at J to 9 bases, leaving 8 bases not matched to a gene. The CDR3 nucleotides read TGTGCCAGCAGCTTAAGCGGGGGGGCCCGAGGGACGCAGTATTTT. Its translation: CASSLSGGARGTQYF.

The V call is TRBV5-1, the J call TRBJ1-2; no firm D call. V gave up 1 base and J gave up 2 bases, with 12 bases separating them. CDR3 length: 15 residues. Germline CDR1 reads SGHRS; CDR2 reads YFSETQ. CDR3 loop: CASSLTRGANYGYTF. CDR3 sequence (DNA): TGCGCCAGCAGCTTGACACGGGGAGCGAACTATGGCTACACCTTC.

This clone was detected only a few times. The chain carries TRBV3-1 (or the pseudogene TRBV3-2) and TRBJ2-7; D not resolved. CDR3 length equals 12 residues. With 1 base removed from V and 5 bases from J, the gap between germline ends came to 6 bases. The germline gives CDR1 LGHDT, CDR2 YNNKEL (reference sequence). As DNA, the CDR3 is TGTGCCAGCAGCCAAGTCTCGGACGAGCAGTACTTC. It specifies CASSQVSDEQYF.

The V and J genes are TRBV3-1 (or the pseudogene TRBV3-2) and TRBJ2-3; possible D gene TRBD2, 5 bases. Germline CDR1 and CDR2: LGHDT and YNNKEL (reference sequence). The CDR3 has 16 amino acids. The V and J ends lost 5 bases and 3 bases respectively, with 18 bases between them. The CDR3 DNA reads TGTGCCAGCAGCTTCCGCCTGCCGAGAGGGACAGATACGCAGTATTTT. It is translated as CASSFRLPRGTDTQYF.

The V and J genes are TRBV30 and TRBJ1-6; TRBD1 matches 7 bases. Per germline, CDR1 GTSNPN and CDR2 SVGIG (reference sequence). The CDR3 totals 13 residues. After removal of 2 bases from V and 8 bases from J, the junction contained 3 bases not matched to a gene. CDR3 sequence (DNA): TGTGCCTGGAGTTCAGACAGGGATTCACCCCTCCACTTT. It is translated as CAWSSDRDSPLHF.

This sequence joins TRBV3-1 (or the pseudogene TRBV3-2) and TRBJ1-4; tentatively, D is TRBD1 (5 bases). Germline V CDR1 and CDR2: LGHDT, YNNKEL (reference sequence). V lost 2 bases, J lost 8 bases, and 12 bases lay in between. The CDR3 has 14 residues. The CDR3 bases are TGTGCCAGCAGCCAATCAGGGAGCGGGGAAAAACTGTTTTTT. Protein product: CASSQSGSGEKLFF.

This sequence joins TRBV5-1 and TRBJ2-7; a possible D gene is TRBD2 (6 bases). V lost 0 bases and J lost 3, with 10 bases in between. The CDR3 totals 14 residues. Per the germline V gene, CDR1 is SGHRS and CDR2 is YFSETQ. The CDR3 spells CASSLGPSVYEQYF. For the CDR3, the DNA is TGCGCCAGCAGCTTGGGTCCTAGCGTCTACGAGCAGTACTTC. Variable domain in full (rest from reference TRBV5-1 and TRBJ2-7): KAGVTQTPRYLIKTRGQQVTLSCSPISGHRSVSWYQQTPGQGLQFLFEYFSETQRNKGNFPGRFSGRQFSNSRSEMNVSTLELGDSALYLCASSLGPSVYEQYFGPGTRLTVT.

The rearrangement links TRBV6-4 to TRBJ1-1, with D maybe TRBD1 (6 bases). Trimming shortened V by 3 bases and J by 5 bases, and 10 bases separated the two germline ends. The CDR3 is 13 residues long. CDR1 is MRHNA and CDR2 is SNTAGT in the germline V gene. The CDR3 reads CASSEGRGTEAFF. The CDR3 DNA sequence: TGTGCCAGCAGTGAGGGGAGGGGGACTGAAGCTTTCTTT.

The chain recombines TRBV13 with TRBJ2-7; 7 bases fit TRBD1. Trimming at V came to 6 bases and at J to 3 bases, leaving 11 bases not matched to a gene. CDR3 length equals 15 residues. From germline, CDR1 is PRHDT and CDR2 FYEKMQ (reference sequence). CDR3 in amino acids: CASRRQGLQIYEQYF. The CDR3 coding sequence is TGTGCCAGCAGAAGACAGGGATTGCAGATCTACGAGCAGTACTTC.

The chain recombines TRBV6-6 with TRBJ2-7; the match to TRBD2 covers 7 bases. The germline V gene encodes CDR1 MNHNY and CDR2 SVGAGI (reference sequence). After removal of 6 bases from V and 4 bases from J, the junction contained 12 bases not matched to a gene. CDR3 length equals 15 residues. The CDR3 sequence is CASSQDPAGIYEQYF. Written as DNA, the CDR3 is TGTGCCAGCAGCCAGGATCCAGCGGGAATATACGAGCAGTACTTC.